The source of this T cell receptor (beta chain) is a study of blood T cell repertoires in COVID-19. This clone was recorded at least ten times. Profiling relied on immunoSEQ multiplex PCR, and the TCRdb table lists in-frame clones only, not all of them. This table has hundreds of thousands of clones, 87% appearing once. Participants reported their clinical history, and cohort assignment relied on those reports. CDR1 SEHNR and CDR2 FQNEAQ come from the germline V gene (reference sequence). V lost 4 bases to trimming and J lost 5 bases; unmatched junction nucleotides: 16. CDR3 length: 17 residues. The clonotype was recovered from a woman aged 40 to 55 who had recovered from COVID-19. The specimen sequenced was PBMCs or T cells enriched from blood (not recorded which). The chain couples TRBV7-9 to TRBJ1-2; 7 bases are shared with TRBD1. CDR3 sequence reads: CASSYRPRDSSQYGYTF. In DNA form, the CDR3 reads TGTGCCAGCAGCTACCGACCCCGGGACAGCTCACAATATGGCTACACCTTC.